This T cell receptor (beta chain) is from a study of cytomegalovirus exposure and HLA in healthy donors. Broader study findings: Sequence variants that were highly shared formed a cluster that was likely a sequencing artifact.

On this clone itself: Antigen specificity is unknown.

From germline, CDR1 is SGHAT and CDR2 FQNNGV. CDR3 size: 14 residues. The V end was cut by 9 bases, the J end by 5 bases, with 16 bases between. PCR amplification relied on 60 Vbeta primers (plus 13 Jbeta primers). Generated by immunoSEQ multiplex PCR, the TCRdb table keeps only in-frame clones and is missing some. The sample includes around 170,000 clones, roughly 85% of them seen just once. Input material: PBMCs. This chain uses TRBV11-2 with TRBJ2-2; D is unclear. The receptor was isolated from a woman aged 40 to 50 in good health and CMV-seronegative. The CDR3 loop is CASEEIIRTGELFF. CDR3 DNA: TGTGCCAGTGAGGAGATCATCCGGACCGGGGAGCTGTTTTTT. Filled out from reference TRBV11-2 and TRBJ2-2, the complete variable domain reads EAGVAQSPRYKIIEKRQSVAFWCNPISGHATLYWYQQILGQGPKLLIQFQNNGVVDDSQLPKDRFSAERLKGVDSTLKIQPAKLEDSAVYLCASEEIIRTGELFFGEGSRLTVL.